These 21 T cell receptor beta chains were all obtained from the same sample, sequenced in a study of CD8 T cells in ankylosing spondylitis. General observations from the study: Characteristic, it appeared, of ankylosing spondylitis blood was a TCR beta motif of 7 or 8 highly homologous variants.

TCRdb recomputed calls from the 5' RACE reads with MiXCR, one row per CDR3 protein. The data show just under 550,000 distinct CDR3 sequences, 9.5% to 15% seen once. The antigens these receptors bind are not known. Sequencing used blood, either unsorted or a sorted T cell fraction (not recorded which). Source of these receptors: a male donor with ankylosing spondylitis.

This chain links TRBV20-1 with TRBJ2-5, with D tentatively TRBD2 (6 bases). This CDR3 spans 14 amino acids. Germline V gene lookup returns CDR1 DFQATT and CDR2 SNEGSKA (reference sequence). V shed 6 bases and J shed 2 bases, with 16 bases lying between them. The CDR3 reads CSALPFSGQETQYF. The CDR3 bases are TGCAGTGCCCTGCCGTTCAGCGGGCAAGAGACCCAGTACTTC.

CDR3: CSAKTSGRSYEQYF. In DNA, the CDR3 is TGCAGTGCTAAGACTAGCGGGAGGTCCTACGAGCAGTACTTC. The V and J genes are TRBV20-1 and TRBJ2-7, with 13 bases matching TRBD2. This CDR3 contains 14 residues. Germline lookup yields CDR1 DFQATT and CDR2 SNEGSKA (reference sequence). The ends lost 4 bases at V and 1 base at J; junction bases unmatched: 1.

The gene calls are TRBV7-9 and TRBJ2-2; D might be TRBD2 (5 bases). The CDR3 runs 14 residues. Germline V gives CDR1 SEHNR, CDR2 FQNEAQ (reference sequence). Trimming shortened V by 3 bases and J by 3 bases, and 8 bases separated the two germline ends. The CDR3 here is CASSLDSYTGELFF. CDR3 sequence (DNA): TGTGCCAGCAGCTTGGACTCTTACACCGGGGAGCTGTTTTTT. Full variable domain (missing parts from reference TRBV7-9 and TRBJ2-2): DTGVSQNPRHKITKRGQNVTFRCDPISEHNRLYWYRQTLGQGPEFLTYFQNEAQLEKSRLLSDRFSAERPKGSFSTLEIQRTEQGDSAMYLCASSLDSYTGELFFGEGSRLTVL.

This clonotype has a handful of counts. The V gene is TRBV27, the J gene TRBJ2-1; D unresolved. The V end lost 1 base, the J end lost 0 bases, and 10 bases lay between the germline ends. The germline V gene has CDR1 MNHEY and CDR2 SMNVEV (reference sequence). CDR3 length: 16 residues. This chain's CDR3 is CASSLFGTSSYNEQFF. In DNA, the CDR3 is TGTGCCAGCAGTTTATTCGGCACAAGCTCCTACAATGAGCAGTTCTTC.

The sample holds a few counts of this clonotype. CDR3 nucleotides: TGTGCCAGCAGTTCCTCTCCGGCCCTGGGGGCCGGGGAGCTGTTTTTT. It specifies CASSSSPALGAGELFF. The rearrangement joins TRBV27 to TRBJ2-2; D may match TRBD1 or TRBD2 (5 bases each). The CDR3 spans 16 residues. Germline V gives CDR1 MNHEY, CDR2 SMNVEV (reference sequence). Trimming removed 4 bases at V and 6 bases at J, with 18 bases between.

This chain links TRBV20-1 with TRBJ2-7, with D possibly matching TRBD1 (7 bases). Germline V lookup: CDR1 DFQATT, CDR2 SNEGSKA (reference sequence). Trimming left V 3 bases short and J 2 bases short, with 17 bases between. The CDR3 has 15 amino acids. As DNA, the CDR3 is TGCAGTGCTAGCCAGGGGGGACAGATTCCCTACGAGCAGTACTTC. Translated: CSASQGGQIPYEQYF.

This clonotype has at least ten counts. The chain joins TRBV29-1 to TRBJ1-1; tentatively, D is TRBD1 (5 bases). The length of the CDR3 is 13 residues. V was clipped by 7 bases and J by 6 bases, with 18 bases between them. The V gene's germline CDR1 is SQVTM and CDR2 ANQGSEA. The CDR3 sequence: CSAGALGEPEAFF. CDR3 coding DNA: TGCAGCGCTGGGGCTTTGGGGGAGCCTGAAGCTTTCTTT.

This clonotype was observed a few times. This chain connects TRBV2 to TRBJ2-7, with D perhaps assigned TRBD1 or TRBD2 (5 bases each). CDR3 size: 15 residues. CDR1 and CDR2 from the germline V gene are SNHLY and FYNNEI. Trimming took off 7 bases at V and 0 bases at J, with 16 bases between the two ends. The CDR3 reads CASIYGAISSYEQYF. The CDR3 nucleotides read TGTGCCAGCATCTACGGGGCTATTAGCTCCTACGAGCAGTACTTC.

V and J are TRBV20-1 and TRBJ2-3, with 8 nucleotides matching TRBD2. Trimming took 4 bases from V and 4 from J; bases not matched to a gene: 4. Germline values: CDR1 DFQATT, CDR2 SNEGSKA (reference sequence). The CDR3 is made up of 13 amino acids. The CDR3 DNA reads as TGCAGTGCTACAGCGGGAGAGTCAGATACGCAGTATTTT. As protein: CSATAGESDTQYF.

This clonotype showed up many times. The CDR3 spells CASSLNRAGANVLTF. The CDR3 bases are TGTGCCAGCAGTTTAAACCGGGCTGGGGCCAACGTCCTGACTTTC. This chain uses TRBV12-3 or TRBV12-4 with TRBJ2-6, with D unresolved. Trimming pared 2 bases from V and 2 bases from J, leaving 7 bases between. This CDR3 has 15 amino acids.

This clonotype was seen more than once but under ten times. The J gene is TRBJ2-1, the V gene TRBV11-3, with 11 bases identical to TRBD2. This CDR3 is 16 amino acids long. J lost 8 bases, V lost 4 bases, and 10 bases had no gene match. CDR1 is SGHNT, CDR2 YENEEA, per germline. CDR3 residues: CASSSRLAGGADEQFF. In nucleotides, the CDR3 is TGTGCCAGCAGCTCGAGGCTAGCGGGAGGTGCGGATGAGCAGTTCTTC.

This chain uses TRBV7-7 with TRBJ2-2; tentative D call: TRBD1 (5 bases). Trimming stripped 1 base from V and 7 bases from J, with 16 bases between. CDR1 and CDR2 (germline): SSHAT, FNYEAQ (reference sequence). The length of the CDR3 is 16 residues. The CDR3 bases are TGTGCCAGCAGCTTAGTGGACATCGCCCCAGGCGGGGAGCTGTTTTTT. Its translation is CASSLVDIAPGGELFF. Combining the CDR3 with reference TRBV7-7 and TRBJ2-2 gives the whole variable domain GAGVSQSPRYKVTKRGQDVTLRCDPISSHATLYWYQQALGQGPEFLTYFNYEAQPDKSGLPSDRFSAERPEGSISTLTIQRTEQRDSAMYRCASSLVDIAPGGELFFGEGSRLTVL.

This clonotype was counted between two and nine times. The chain recombines TRBV11-2 with TRBJ2-1; possible D gene TRBD1, 6 bases. The V gene lost 5 bases and the J gene lost 5 bases, with 16 bases spanning the gap. Germline lookup yields CDR1 SGHAT and CDR2 FQNNGV. The CDR3 length is 15 residues. The CDR3 DNA sequence: TGTGCCAGCAGCCCTCGGGGAAGGGGGAACAATGAGCAGTTCTTC. It translates to CASSPRGRGNNEQFF.

This rearrangement joins TRBV5-1 to TRBJ1-1; possible D gene TRBD1, 6 bases. The CDR3 is made up of 15 amino acids. V was shortened by 4 bases and J by 1 base, with 14 bases between the two germline ends. Germline CDR1 is SGHRS and CDR2 is YFSETQ. The DNA of the CDR3 is TGCGCCAGCAGCGCCGAGGGACATACGAACACTGAAGCTTTCTTT. Its protein product is CASSAEGHTNTEAFF.

The rearrangement joins TRBV29-1 to TRBJ1-1; D remains unclear. This CDR3 contains 13 residues. Trimming removed 4 bases at V and 5 bases at J, with 14 bases between. Germline CDR1 and CDR2: SQVTM and ANQGSEA. CDR3 sequence reads: CSVGGFRRTEAFF. CDR3 sequence (DNA): TGCAGCGTTGGAGGTTTCCGTCGAACTGAAGCTTTCTTT. The full variable domain, completed using reference TRBV29-1 and TRBJ1-1, is SAVISQKPSRDICQRGTSLTIQCQVDSQVTMMFWYRQQPGQSLTLIATANQGSEATYESGFVIDKFPISRPNLTFSTLTVSNMSPEDSSIYLCSVGGFRRTEAFFGQGTRLTVV.

This clonotype was counted ten times or more. This chain joins TRBV7-9 and TRBJ2-1, with D unclear. The CDR3 runs to 12 residues. The V gene's germline CDR1 is SEHNR and CDR2 FQNEAQ (reference sequence). Trimming pared 5 bases from V and 1 base from J, leaving 3 bases between. CDR3 DNA sequence: TGTGCCAGCAGCGAGTCCTACAATGAGCAGTTCTTC. The encoded protein is CASSESYNEQFF. Filled out from reference TRBV7-9 and TRBJ2-1, the complete variable domain reads DTGVSQNPRHKITKRGQNVTFRCDPISEHNRLYWYRQTLGQGPEFLTYFQNEAQLEKSRLLSDRFSAERPKGSFSTLEIQRTEQGDSAMYLCASSESYNEQFFGPGTRLTVL.

The chain employs TRBV29-1 and TRBJ2-1; no reliable D call. V was clipped by 7 bases and J by 0 bases, with 10 bases between them. The CDR3 runs 13 residues. Per the germline V gene, CDR1 is SQVTM and CDR2 is ANQGSEA. The CDR3 region has the DNA TGCAGCGGTCTAATGAGCTCCTACAATGAGCAGTTCTTC. Amino acids: CSGLMSSYNEQFF.

The V call is TRBV6-1, the J call TRBJ2-1; D is undetermined. Trimming took 3 bases from V and 9 from J, leaving 12 bases between them. CDR3 length: 13 amino acids. CDR1 is MNHNS, CDR2 SASEGT, per germline. The DNA for the CDR3 is TGTGCCAGCAGTGAGGGTTTTTGGGGTGAGCAGTTCTTC. Protein: CASSEGFWGEQFF.

The gene calls are TRBV2 and TRBJ2-3, with D hard to call. V lost 7 bases and J lost 0, with 11 bases in between. CDR1 and CDR2 from the germline V gene are SNHLY and FYNNEI. CDR3 length equals 14 residues. The CDR3 DNA reads as TGTGCCAGCAAACCGGATTCGAGCACAGATACGCAGTATTTT. Encoded protein: CASKPDSSTDTQYF.

CDR3 coding DNA: TGTGCCTGGAGAACGGGTTACGAGCAGTACTTC. It encodes CAWRTGYEQYF. The V gene is TRBV30, the J gene TRBJ2-7; D not certain. The CDR3 contains 11 residues. Trimming took off 3 bases at V and 4 bases at J, with 7 bases between the two ends. CDR1 is GTSNPN and CDR2 is SVGIG in the germline V gene (reference sequence).

The CDR3 sequence is CASSLDLLAGGYNEQFF. In nucleotides, the CDR3 is TGCGCCAGCAGCTTGGACCTCTTAGCGGGAGGATACAATGAGCAGTTCTTC. The rearrangement uses TRBV5-1 and TRBJ2-1; 10 bases are shared with TRBD2. The germline V gene has CDR1 SGHRS and CDR2 YFSETQ. The V and J ends lost 0 bases and 4 bases, in that order; junction bases with no gene match: 7. The CDR3 is made up of 17 amino acids.